This T cell receptor (beta chain) originates from a study of blood T cell repertoires in COVID-19. V was shortened by 3 bases and J by 3 bases, with 3 bases between the two germline ends. CDR1 MNHNS and CDR2 SASEGT come from the germline V gene. CDR3 size: 12 residues. The method was immunoSEQ multiplex PCR; TCRdb's version includes in-frame clones alone and lacks a portion of them. The sample has fewer than 450,000 clones, approximately 84% seen once; the top ten hold 0.9% to 1.2%. The receptor comes from a woman in her 30s who had recovered from COVID-19. Sequences were obtained from PBMCs or T cells enriched from blood (not recorded which). This chain uses TRBV6-1 with TRBJ2-1; D not resolved. The CDR3 DNA follows: TGTGCCAGCAGTGACAGCTACAATGAGCAGTTCTTC. Its protein is CASSDSYNEQFF.